The rows below give T cell receptor beta chains drawn from one sample of a study of human T cells and chemical hapten exposure. TCRdb redid the calling of the RACE reads with MiXCR, one entry per CDR3 protein. The table lists under 450,000 distinct CDR3 sequences, 6% to 7% of them singletons. Sequencing used whole blood, obtained in connection with sensitization to the hapten diphenylcyclopropenone (DPC). Source of these receptors: a woman aged 18-29 years with alopecia areata. Some clones in this sample may be carry-over from other donors' samples. CDR3s leave out the opening cysteine and the closing phenylalanine or tryptophan. Clone sizes are given selectively: once, few, many, or a class where the clone is expanded.

abundance	v_gene	CDR3aa
-	TRBV2	ASMGQGASYGYT
few	TRBV6-5	ASSQTGGAGMETQY
few	TRBV3-1	ASSPTSGGAFETQY
-	TRBV4-3	ASSQDTGLARF
few	TRBV28	ASRGTHSYNEQF
many	TRBV4-3	ASSQDTASGVDIQY
few	TRBV25-1	ASSEGQGVSPLH
few	TRBV12-3/TRBV12-4	ASTAQIQETQY
few	TRBV6-2/TRBV6-3	ASSMTGGGGQPQH
-	TRBV15	ATSRVRTATGELF
few	TRBV12-3/TRBV12-4	ASGGGISSGANVLT
-	TRBV3-1	ASSQPGDEKLF
-	TRBV6-5	ASSRDRVGTQY
few	TRBV5-1	ASSLAGGTINEQF
-	TRBV12-5	ASGLGTSNYGYT
-	TRBV2	ASRGRGWTNYGYT
-	TRBV5-1	ASSLAGTSGETQY
few	TRBV3-1	ASSQADRYLSYEQY
-	TRBV11-2	ASSLSPYGVPEAF
-	TRBV14	ASSQDRQWGNQPQH
many	TRBV7-2	ASSLRWGGETDTQY
many	TRBV9	ASSDRVNEGSPLH
many	TRBV21-1	ASSTAGGKLF
many	TRBV29-1	SVEPGQGKDTQY
-	TRBV6-5	ASRLDLLPHQPQH
many	TRBV7-2	ASSLAPNNEQF
-	TRBV2	ASKRGSSISSETQY
many	TRBV6-2/TRBV6-3	ASSYVLNTEAF
-	TRBV6-5	ASSKTLAGGNEQF
many	TRBV7-9	ASSSRSETSSYEQY
-	TRBV5-1	ASSPGTYTDTQY
many	TRBV10-3	AISDKGPTVYEQY
many	TRBV3-1	ASSQDPWTPQSQH
many	TRBV20-1	SARDTQGVYGYT
many	TRBV4-3	ASSQDFLDRTYGYT
-	TRBV6-5	ASRIRRGQRGEQF
many	TRBV12-5	ASGEPAGGTADTQY
many	TRBV4-3	ASSQDQGKMSEAF
many	TRBV20-1	SVAQVSYEQY
-	TRBV5-5	ASSSIGLPSYEQY
many	TRBV6-2/TRBV6-3	ASRHWTQGTEAF
few	TRBV19	ASRLQGAPQETQY
many	TRBV7-9	AFPQGPMNTEAF
many	TRBV4-3	ASSPSPPGEGTDTQY
-	TRBV20-1	SAQRGTDTQY
many	TRBV6-1	ASREAPNSPLH